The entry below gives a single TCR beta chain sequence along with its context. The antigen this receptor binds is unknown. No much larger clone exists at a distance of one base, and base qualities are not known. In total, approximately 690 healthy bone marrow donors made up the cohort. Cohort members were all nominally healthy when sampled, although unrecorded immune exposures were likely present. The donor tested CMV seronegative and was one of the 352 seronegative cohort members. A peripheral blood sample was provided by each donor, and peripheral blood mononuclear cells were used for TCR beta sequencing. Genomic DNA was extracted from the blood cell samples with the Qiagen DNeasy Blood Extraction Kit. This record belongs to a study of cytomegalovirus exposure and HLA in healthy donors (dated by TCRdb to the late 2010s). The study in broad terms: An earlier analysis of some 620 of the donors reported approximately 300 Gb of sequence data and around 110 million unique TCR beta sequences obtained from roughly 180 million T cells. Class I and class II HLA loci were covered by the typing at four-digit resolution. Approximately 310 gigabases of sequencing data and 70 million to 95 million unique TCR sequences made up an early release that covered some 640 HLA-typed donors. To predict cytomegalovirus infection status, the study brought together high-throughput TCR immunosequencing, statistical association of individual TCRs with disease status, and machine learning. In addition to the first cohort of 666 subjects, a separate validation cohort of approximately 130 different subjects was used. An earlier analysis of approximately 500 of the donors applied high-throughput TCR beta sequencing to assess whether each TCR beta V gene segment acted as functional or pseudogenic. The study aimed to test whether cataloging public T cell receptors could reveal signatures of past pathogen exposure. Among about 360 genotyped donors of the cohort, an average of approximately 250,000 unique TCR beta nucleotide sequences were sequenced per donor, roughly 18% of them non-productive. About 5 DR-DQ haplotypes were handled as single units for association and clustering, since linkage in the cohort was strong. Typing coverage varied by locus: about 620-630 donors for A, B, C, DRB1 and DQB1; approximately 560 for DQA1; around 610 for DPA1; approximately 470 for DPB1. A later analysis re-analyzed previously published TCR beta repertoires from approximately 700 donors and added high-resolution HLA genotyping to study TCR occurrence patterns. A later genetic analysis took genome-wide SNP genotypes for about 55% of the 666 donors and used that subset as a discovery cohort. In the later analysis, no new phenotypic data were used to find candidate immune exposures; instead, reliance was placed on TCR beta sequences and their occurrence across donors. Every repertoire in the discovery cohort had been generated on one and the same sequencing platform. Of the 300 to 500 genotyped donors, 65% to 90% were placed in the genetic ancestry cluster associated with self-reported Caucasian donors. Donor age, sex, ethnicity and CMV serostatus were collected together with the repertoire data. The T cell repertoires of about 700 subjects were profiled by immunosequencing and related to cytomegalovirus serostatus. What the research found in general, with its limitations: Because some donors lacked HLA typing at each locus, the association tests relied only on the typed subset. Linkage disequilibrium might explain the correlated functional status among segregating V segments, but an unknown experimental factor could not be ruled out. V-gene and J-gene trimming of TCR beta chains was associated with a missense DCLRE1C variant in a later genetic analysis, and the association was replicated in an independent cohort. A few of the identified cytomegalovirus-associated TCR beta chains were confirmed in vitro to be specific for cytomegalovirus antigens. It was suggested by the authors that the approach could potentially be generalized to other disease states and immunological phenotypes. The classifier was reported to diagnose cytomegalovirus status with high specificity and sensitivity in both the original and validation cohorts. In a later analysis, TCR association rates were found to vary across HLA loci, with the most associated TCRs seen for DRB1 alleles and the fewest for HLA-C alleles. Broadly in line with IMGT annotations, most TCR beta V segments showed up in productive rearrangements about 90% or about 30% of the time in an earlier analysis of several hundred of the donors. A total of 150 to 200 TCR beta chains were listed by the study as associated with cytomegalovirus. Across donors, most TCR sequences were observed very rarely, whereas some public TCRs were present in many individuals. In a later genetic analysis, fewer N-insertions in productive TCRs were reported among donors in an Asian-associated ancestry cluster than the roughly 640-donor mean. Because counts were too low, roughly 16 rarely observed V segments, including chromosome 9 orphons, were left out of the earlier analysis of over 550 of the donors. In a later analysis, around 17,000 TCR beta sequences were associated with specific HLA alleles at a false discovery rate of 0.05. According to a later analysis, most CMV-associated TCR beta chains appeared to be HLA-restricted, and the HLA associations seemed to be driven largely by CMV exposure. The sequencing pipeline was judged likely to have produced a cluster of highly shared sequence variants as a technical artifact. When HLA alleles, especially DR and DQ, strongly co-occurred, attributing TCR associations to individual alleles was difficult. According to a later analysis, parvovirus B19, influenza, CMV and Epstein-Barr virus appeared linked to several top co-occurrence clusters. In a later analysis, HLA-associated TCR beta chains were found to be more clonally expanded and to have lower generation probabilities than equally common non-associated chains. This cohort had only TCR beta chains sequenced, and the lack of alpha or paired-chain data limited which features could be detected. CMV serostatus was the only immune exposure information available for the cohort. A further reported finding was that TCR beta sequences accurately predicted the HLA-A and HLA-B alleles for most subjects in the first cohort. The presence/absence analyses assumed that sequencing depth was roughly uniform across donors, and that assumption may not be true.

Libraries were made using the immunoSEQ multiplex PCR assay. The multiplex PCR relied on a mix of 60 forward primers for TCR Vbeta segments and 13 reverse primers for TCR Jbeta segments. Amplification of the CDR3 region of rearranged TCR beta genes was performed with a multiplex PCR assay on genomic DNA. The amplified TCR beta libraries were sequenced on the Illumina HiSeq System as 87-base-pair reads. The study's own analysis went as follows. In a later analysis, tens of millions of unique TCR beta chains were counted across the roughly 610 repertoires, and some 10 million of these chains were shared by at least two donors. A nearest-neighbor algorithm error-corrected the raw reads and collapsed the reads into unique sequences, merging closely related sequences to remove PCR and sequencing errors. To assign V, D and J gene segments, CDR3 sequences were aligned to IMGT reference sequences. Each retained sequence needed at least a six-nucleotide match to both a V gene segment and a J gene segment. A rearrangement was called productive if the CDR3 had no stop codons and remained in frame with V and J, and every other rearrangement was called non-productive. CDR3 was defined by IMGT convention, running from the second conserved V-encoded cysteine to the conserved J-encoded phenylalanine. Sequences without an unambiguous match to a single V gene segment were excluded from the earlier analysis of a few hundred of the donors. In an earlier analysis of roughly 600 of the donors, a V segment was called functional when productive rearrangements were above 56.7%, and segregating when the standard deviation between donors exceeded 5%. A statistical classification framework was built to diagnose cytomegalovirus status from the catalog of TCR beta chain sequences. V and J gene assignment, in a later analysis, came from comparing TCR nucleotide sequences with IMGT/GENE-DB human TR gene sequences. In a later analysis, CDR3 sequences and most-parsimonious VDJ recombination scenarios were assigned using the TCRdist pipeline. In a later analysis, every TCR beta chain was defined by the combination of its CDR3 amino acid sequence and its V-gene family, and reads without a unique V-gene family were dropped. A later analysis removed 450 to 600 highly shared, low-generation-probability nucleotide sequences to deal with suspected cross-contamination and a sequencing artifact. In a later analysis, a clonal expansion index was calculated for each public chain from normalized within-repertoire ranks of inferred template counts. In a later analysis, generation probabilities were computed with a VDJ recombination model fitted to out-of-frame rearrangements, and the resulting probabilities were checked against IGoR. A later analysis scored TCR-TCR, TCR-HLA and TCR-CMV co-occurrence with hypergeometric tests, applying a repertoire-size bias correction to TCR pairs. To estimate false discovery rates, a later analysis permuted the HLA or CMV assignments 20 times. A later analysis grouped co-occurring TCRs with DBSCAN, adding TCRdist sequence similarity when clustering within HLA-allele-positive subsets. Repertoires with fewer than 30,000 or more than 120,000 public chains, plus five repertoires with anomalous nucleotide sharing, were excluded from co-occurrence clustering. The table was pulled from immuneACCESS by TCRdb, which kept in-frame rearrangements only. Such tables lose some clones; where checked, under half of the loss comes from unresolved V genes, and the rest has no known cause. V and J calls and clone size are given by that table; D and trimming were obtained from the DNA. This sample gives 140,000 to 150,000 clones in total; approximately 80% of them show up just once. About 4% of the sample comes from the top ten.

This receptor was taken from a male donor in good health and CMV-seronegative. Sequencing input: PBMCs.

The DNA sequence is as follows: TGTGCCATCAGTCCCGGACTAGCGGGATCCTACGAGCAGTACTTC. Translated, it gives CAISPGLAGSYEQYF. The rearranged segments are TRBV10-3 and TRBJ2-7, and TRBD2 matches 12 of the central bases. According to the germline V gene, CDR1 reads ENHRY and CDR2 reads SYGVKD. Ends trimmed: V by 5 bases, J by 1 base; bases unmatched to a gene: 3. Counted from cysteine to phenylalanine, this CDR3 has 15 amino acids. Only the CDR3 part of the read is kept: 45 bases, read in frame from the first base.